This TCR beta chain was recorded in a study of graft-versus-host responses after intestinal transplantation (dated by TCRdb to 2020 to 2022). Study-wide context: The transplants that recipients got were multivisceral, liver-intestinal, or isolated intestinal. Anti-thymocyte globulin induction was given to all recipients, followed by maintenance tacrolimus and steroids for approximately 3 years. Graft-versus-host and host-versus-graft alloreactive T cell clones were tracked in the graft, circulation and bone marrow after intestinal transplantation using bulk TCR-beta CDR3 sequencing. Alloreactive clones were identified by sequencing pre-transplant mixed lymphocyte reaction products and comparing these products with unstimulated pre-transplant donor and recipient T cells. Of the 20 to 30 intestinal transplant recipients enrolled in the cohort, one of whom was a retransplant, a few patients without pretransplant specimens were excluded. Donor T cell macrochimerism was defined as a peak of at least 4% donor T cells among recipient peripheral blood mononuclear cells. Rather than being sequenced by the commercial service, samples from a few later patients were sequenced in-house on an Illumina MiSeq and processed with MiXCR.

Broad study findings and their caveats: GvH clones turned up in recipient bone marrow, with some appearing earlier in ileal mucosa or blood, a pattern consistent with an intestinal mucosal origin. The conclusions were limited by the relatively low number and heterogeneity of the intestinal transplant patients. Peak levels of circulating GvH clones were associated with declines in HvG clones early after transplant. High GvH to HvG T cell clonal ratios were observed in the allografts of patients with donor T cell macrochimerism.

The CDR3 starts with the cysteine, ends with the phenylalanine, and has 14 residues. The entry retains the CDR3 DNA only, 42 bases that are in frame from base 1. From V the trimming removes 11 bases and from J it removes 6 bases, while the gene matches leave 9 bases of the junction unaccounted for. CDR1 and CDR2 were assigned from the germline V gene as MNHEY and SVGAGI. This clone occurred once. Its recognized antigen is unknown. No much larger clonotype is one base removed from it; base qualities were not supplied. The intended sense of this specimen's time point label: cells obtained before transplantation from donor or recipient. CD3+CD4+ and CD3+CD8+ populations were FACS-sorted from unstimulated pre-transplant donor and recipient cells taken from spleen or lymph nodes. Library generation was performed with the immunoSEQ multiplex PCR assay. For most patients, genomic DNA was isolated with the Qiagen DNeasy Blood and Tissue Kit and sent frozen to Adaptive Biotechnologies for TCR sequencing. Adaptive Biotechnologies carried out high-throughput TCR-beta CDR3 sequencing of genomic DNA for most patients. As for the original processing: TCR sequencing data were retrieved from Adaptive's ImmunoSEQ software for 18 patients, whereas a few other patients were processed with MiXCR and VDJtools. To correct CD4 versus CD8 sorting errors, sequences present in both subsets at a frequency ratio below 5:1 were removed. CDR3 nucleotide sequences shared between donor and recipient were removed because their origin could not be assigned. Alloreactive clones required at least 2-fold expansion over unstimulated cells and minimum CFSE-low frequency of 0.002% (template counts) or 0.001% (read counts). Clones detected in sequenced pre-transplant spleen, lymph node, or MLR CFSE-low populations of the donor or recipient were defined as mappable. Cumulative frequency of alloreactive clones was calculated as a percentage of all sequences weighted by copy number. Held by TCRdb, this immuneACCESS table contains in-frame sequences only and omits some clones. Under half of the omission traces to an unresolved V gene where checked; the cause of the rest is unknown. D and trimming come from the DNA, and the V and J calls and clone size come from that table. Within this sample are about 99,000 clones, with about nine tenths of them counted one time only. Around 0.07% of the sample belongs to the ten largest clones.

This chain is built from TRBV6-5 and TRBJ2-1, and 11 junctional nucleotides match TRBD2. This sequence originates from a human donor who was the organ donor for an intestinal transplant. Material: unstimulated CD8+ T cells sorted from spleen or lymph node cells, obtained before transplant. The DNA is TGTGCCTGTGCCGGGACTAGCGGAAGCAATGAGCAGTTCTTC. The translation is CACAGTSGSNEQFF.